Shown below are 10 T cell receptor beta chains from a single sample sequenced in a study of control samples from healthy donors and cancer patients. Only in-frame clones appear in the TCRdb table, and some are missing; sequencing was by immunoSEQ multiplex PCR. The table includes some 94,000 clones, 85% to 90% detected once. Source material: PBMCs. These receptor sequences come from a woman between 50 and 59 years old with colorectal cancer.

The genes are TRBV4-1 and TRBJ1-1, with no clear D. CDR3 length: 15 residues. In germline, CDR1 is MGHRA, CDR2 YSYEKL. V lost 1 base, J lost 8 bases, and 17 bases lay in between. CDR3 sequence reads: CASSQVGGHIGEAFF. CDR3 nucleotides: TGCGCCAGCAGCCAAGTCGGTGGCCACATCGGAGAAGCTTTCTTT.

V usage is TRBV19 and J usage is TRBJ2-3, with 7 positions matching TRBD1. V lost 2 bases to trimming and J lost 4 bases; unmatched junction nucleotides: 3. The CDR3 runs 14 residues. The germline V gene has CDR1 LNHDA and CDR2 SQIVND (reference sequence). In nucleotides, the CDR3 is TGTGCCAGTAGTATAAAGCAGGGGGCAGATACGCAGTATTTT. Amino acids: CASSIKQGADTQYF.

V is TRBV5-5 and J is TRBJ1-3, with D tentatively TRBD1 (5 bases). The V end lost 3 bases, the J end lost 3 bases, and 10 bases lay between the germline ends. Per germline, CDR1 SGHKS and CDR2 YYEKEE (reference sequence). There are 14 residues in the CDR3. CDR3 region: CASSSPRGGNTIYF. As DNA, the CDR3 is TGTGCCAGCAGCTCGCCTAGGGGTGGAAACACCATATATTTT.

This clone came up a few times. The gene calls are TRBV5-1 and TRBJ1-2; D gene uncertain. Trimming cost V 1 base and J 8 bases, with 9 bases left between them. The CDR3 contains 12 residues. Germline loops: CDR1 SGHRS, CDR2 YFSETQ. In DNA, the CDR3 is TGCGCCAGCAGCTTGCCTGGCCGCGGCTACACCTTC. Protein product: CASSLPGRGYTF.

The chain links TRBV5-5 to TRBJ2-2; D uncertain. The V gene's germline CDR1 is SGHKS and CDR2 YYEKEE (reference sequence). Trimming shortened V by 3 bases and J by 6 bases, and 9 bases separated the two germline ends. This CDR3 has 13 amino acids. The CDR3 bases are TGTGCCAGCAGCTACAAAGGCGCCGGGGAGCTGTTTTTT. Translating it yields CASSYKGAGELFF.

This chain's CDR3 is CASSQDWLTGANVLTF. The CDR3 DNA is TGTGCCAGCAGCCAAGATTGGCTGACTGGGGCCAACGTCCTGACTTTC. V gene TRBV3-1 (or the pseudogene TRBV3-2) combines with J gene TRBJ2-6; D not resolved. Trimming stripped 0 bases from V and 2 bases from J, with 8 bases between. There are 16 residues in the CDR3. The germline V gene encodes CDR1 LGHDT and CDR2 YNNKEL (reference sequence).

The chain has TRBV10-3 and TRBJ1-1, with TRBD1 matching over 9 bases. The CDR3 extends over 15 amino acids. V lost 6 bases and J lost 4; bases outside the gene matches: 9. Germline lookup yields CDR1 ENHRY and CDR2 SYGVKD. The CDR3 DNA follows: TGTGCCATCAGCCCCCGGACAGGGGAGGGCACTGAAGCTTTCTTT. This sequence encodes CAISPRTGEGTEAFF.

The J gene is TRBJ2-3, the V gene TRBV30, with TRBD2 matching over 9 bases. Germline CDR1 reads GTSNPN; CDR2 reads SVGIG (reference sequence). The CDR3 contains 15 residues. The trim removed 2 bases at V and 1 base at J, leaving 4 bases unmatched. The CDR3 sequence: CAWSLGLAGTDTQYF. CDR3 coding DNA: TGTGCCTGGAGTCTGGGACTAGCAGGCACAGATACGCAGTATTTT.

The CDR3 sequence is CASSLGISGANVLTF. CDR3 DNA: TGTGCCAGCAGTTTAGGTATTTCTGGGGCCAACGTCCTGACTTTC. The rearrangement joins TRBV28 to TRBJ2-6; D is unclear. Trimming took 2 bases from V and 1 from J, leaving 6 bases between them. Germline V gene data show CDR1 as MDHEN and CDR2 as SYDVKM. This CDR3 has 15 residues.

The chain recombines TRBV5-1 with TRBJ1-1; 10 bases match TRBD1. The CDR3 runs 16 residues. The V gene end was trimmed by 2 bases and the J gene end by 1 base; junction bases not matched to a gene: 5. Germline V gives CDR1 SGHRS, CDR2 YFSETQ. The CDR3 bases are TGCGCCAGCAGCTTAATGGGACAGGGGCCGAACACTGAAGCTTTCTTT. It yields the protein CASSLMGQGPNTEAFF.